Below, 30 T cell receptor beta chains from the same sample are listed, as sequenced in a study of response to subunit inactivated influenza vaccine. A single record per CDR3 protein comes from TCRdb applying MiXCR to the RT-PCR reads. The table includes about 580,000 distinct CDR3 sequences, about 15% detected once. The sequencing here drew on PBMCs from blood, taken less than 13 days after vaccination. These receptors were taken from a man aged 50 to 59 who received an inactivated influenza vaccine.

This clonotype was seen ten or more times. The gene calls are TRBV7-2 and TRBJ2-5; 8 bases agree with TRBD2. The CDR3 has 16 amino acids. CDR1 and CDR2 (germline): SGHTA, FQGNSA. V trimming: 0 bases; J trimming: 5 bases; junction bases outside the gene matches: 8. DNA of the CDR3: TGTGCCAGCAGCTTAGCCCTAGCGGGTTTGGGGGAGACCCAGTACTTC. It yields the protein CASSLALAGLGETQYF.

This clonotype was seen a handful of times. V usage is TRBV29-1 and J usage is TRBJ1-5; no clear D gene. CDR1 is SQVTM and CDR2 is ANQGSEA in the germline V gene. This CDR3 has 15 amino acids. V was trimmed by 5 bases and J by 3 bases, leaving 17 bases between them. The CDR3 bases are TGCAGCGTTTGGGAGGGTAGAGGACTCAATCAGCCCCAGCATTTT. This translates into CSVWEGRGLNQPQHF.

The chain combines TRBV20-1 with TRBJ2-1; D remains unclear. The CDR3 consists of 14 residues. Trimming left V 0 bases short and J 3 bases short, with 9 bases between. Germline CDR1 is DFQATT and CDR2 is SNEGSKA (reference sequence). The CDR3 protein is CSARDKASYNEQFF. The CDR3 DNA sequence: TGCAGTGCTAGAGATAAGGCTAGCTACAATGAGCAGTTCTTC.

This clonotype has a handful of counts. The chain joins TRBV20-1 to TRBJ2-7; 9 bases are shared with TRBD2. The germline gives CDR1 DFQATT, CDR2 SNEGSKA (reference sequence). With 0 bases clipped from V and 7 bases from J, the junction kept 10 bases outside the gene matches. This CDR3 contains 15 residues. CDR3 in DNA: TGCAGTGCTAGAGATGGGGCGGGAGGGCCGGAAGAGCAGTACTTC. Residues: CSARDGAGGPEEQYF.

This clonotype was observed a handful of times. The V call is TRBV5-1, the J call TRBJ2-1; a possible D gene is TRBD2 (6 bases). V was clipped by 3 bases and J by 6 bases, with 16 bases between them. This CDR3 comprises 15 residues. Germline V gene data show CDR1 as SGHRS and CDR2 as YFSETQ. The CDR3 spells CASSSTGAYANEQFF. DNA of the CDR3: TGCGCCAGCAGCTCGACGGGAGCCTATGCCAATGAGCAGTTCTTC.

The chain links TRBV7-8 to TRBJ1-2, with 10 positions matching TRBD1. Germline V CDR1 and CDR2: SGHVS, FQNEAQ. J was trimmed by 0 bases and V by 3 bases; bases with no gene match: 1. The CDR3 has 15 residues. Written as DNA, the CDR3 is TGTGCCAGCAGCTTTGGGACAGGGGCTAACTATGGCTACACCTTC. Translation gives CASSFGTGANYGYTF.

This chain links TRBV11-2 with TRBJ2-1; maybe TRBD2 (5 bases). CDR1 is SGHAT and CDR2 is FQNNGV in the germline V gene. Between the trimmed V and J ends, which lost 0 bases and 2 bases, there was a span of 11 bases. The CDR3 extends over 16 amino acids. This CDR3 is CASSLEYRGAYNEQFF. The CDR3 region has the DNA TGTGCCAGCAGCTTAGAATATCGGGGAGCCTACAATGAGCAGTTCTTC.

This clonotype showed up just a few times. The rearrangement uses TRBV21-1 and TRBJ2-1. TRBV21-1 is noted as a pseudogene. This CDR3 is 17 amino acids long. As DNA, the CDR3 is TGTGCCAGCAGCAAGATCCTAGGTACTCACGGAATCAATGAGCAGTTCTTC. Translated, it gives CASSKILGTHGINEQFF.

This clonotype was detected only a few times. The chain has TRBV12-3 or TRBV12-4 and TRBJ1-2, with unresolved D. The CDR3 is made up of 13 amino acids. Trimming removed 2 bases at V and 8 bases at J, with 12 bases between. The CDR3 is CASSLQSRRGYTF. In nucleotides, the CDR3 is TGTGCCAGCAGTTTACAGTCCCGTCGCGGCTACACCTTC.

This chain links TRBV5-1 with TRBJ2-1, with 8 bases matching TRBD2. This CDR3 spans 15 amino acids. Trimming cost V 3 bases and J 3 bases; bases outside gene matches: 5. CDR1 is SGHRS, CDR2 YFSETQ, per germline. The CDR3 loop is CASSSSGGDYNEQFF. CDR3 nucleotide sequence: TGCGCCAGCAGCTCCAGCGGGGGTGACTACAATGAGCAGTTCTTC.

The CDR3, as DNA: TGTGCCAGCAGCCAAGATCTAGCAAGAACCGGGGAGCTGTTTTTT. It encodes CASSQDLARTGELFF. The rearrangement joins TRBV4-2 to TRBJ2-2, with D possibly TRBD2 on 5 matching bases. Germline loops: CDR1 LGHNA, CDR2 YNFKEQ. The CDR3 runs to 15 residues. V lost 0 bases and J lost 5, with 10 bases in between.

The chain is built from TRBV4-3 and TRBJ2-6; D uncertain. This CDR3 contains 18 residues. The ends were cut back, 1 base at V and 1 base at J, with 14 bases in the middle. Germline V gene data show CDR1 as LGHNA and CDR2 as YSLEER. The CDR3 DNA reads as TGCGCCAGCAGCCAAGTGCTTGACGGAGCTTCTGGGGCCAACGTCCTGACTTTC. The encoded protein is CASSQVLDGASGANVLTF.

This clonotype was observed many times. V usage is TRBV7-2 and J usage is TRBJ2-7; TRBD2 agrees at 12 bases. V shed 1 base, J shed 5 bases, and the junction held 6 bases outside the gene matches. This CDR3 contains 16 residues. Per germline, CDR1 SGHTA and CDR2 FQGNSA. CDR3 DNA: TGTGCCAGCAGCTTAGGTCTAGCGGGAGGGCTCAACGAGCAGTACTTC. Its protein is CASSLGLAGGLNEQYF.

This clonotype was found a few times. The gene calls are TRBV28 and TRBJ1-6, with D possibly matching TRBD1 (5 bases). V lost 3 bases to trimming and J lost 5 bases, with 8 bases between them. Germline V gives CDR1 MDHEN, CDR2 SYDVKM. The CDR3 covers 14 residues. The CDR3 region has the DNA TGTGCCAGCAGTTTGCCAGGGCATAATTCACCCCTCCACTTT. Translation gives CASSLPGHNSPLHF.

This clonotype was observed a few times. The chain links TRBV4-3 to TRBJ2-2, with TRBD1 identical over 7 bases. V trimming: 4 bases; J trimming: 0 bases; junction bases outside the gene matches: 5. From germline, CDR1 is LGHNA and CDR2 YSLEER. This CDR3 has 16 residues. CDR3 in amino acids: CASSLWDRANTGELFF. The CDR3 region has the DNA TGCGCCAGCAGCCTGTGGGACAGAGCGAACACCGGGGAGCTGTTTTTT.

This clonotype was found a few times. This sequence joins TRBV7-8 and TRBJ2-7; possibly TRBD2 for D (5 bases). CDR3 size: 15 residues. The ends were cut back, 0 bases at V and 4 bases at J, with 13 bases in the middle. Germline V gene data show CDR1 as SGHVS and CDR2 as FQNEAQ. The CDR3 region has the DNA TGTGCCAGCAGCTTAGCGCGCGGGCCCGGTTACGAGCAGTACTTC. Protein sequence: CASSLARGPGYEQYF. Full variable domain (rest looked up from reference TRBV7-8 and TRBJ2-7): GAGVSQSPRYKVAKRGQDVALRCDPISGHVSLFWYQQALGQGPEFLTYFQNEAQLDKSGLPSDRFFAERPEGSVSTLKIQRTQQEDSAVYLCASSLARGPGYEQYFGPGTRLTVT.

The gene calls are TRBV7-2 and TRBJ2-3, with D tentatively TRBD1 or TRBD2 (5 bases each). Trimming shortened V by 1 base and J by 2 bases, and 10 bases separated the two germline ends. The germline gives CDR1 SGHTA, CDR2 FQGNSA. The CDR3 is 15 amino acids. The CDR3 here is CASSLVIGATDTQYF. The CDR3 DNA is TGTGCCAGCAGCTTAGTTATCGGGGCCACAGATACGCAGTATTTT.

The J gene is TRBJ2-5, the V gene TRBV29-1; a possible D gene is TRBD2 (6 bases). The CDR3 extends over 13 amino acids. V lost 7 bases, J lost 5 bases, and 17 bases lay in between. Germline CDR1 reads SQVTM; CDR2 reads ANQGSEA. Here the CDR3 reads CSADFDGGETQYF. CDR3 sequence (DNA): TGCAGCGCTGACTTCGACGGAGGGGAGACCCAGTACTTC.

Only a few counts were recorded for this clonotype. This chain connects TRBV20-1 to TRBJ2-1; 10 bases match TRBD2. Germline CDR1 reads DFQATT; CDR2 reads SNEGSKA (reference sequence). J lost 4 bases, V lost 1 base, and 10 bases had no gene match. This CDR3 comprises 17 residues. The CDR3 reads CSARGLAGAPGYNEQFF. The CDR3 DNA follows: TGCAGTGCTAGAGGTCTAGCGGGGGCCCCGGGGTACAATGAGCAGTTCTTC.

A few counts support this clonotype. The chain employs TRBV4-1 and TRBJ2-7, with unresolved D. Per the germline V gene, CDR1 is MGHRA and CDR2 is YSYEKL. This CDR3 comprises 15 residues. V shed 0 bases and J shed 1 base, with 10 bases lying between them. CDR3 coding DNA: TGCGCCAGCAGCCAAGAGTTAGTCAGTTCCTACGAGCAGTACTTC. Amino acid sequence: CASSQELVSSYEQYF.

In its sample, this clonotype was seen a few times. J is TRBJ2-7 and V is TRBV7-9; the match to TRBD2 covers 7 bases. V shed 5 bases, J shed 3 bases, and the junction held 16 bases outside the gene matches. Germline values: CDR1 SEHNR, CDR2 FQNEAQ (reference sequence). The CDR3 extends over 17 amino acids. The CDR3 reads CASSLTVTASGNYEQYF. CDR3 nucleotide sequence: TGTGCCAGCAGCCTGACAGTTACGGCTAGCGGAAACTACGAGCAGTACTTC.

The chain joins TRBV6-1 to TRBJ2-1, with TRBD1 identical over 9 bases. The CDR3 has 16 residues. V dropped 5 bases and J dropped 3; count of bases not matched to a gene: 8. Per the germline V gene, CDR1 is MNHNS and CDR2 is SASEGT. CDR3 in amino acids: CASSTLDRGYYNEQFF. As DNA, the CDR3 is TGTGCCAGCAGTACGCTCGACAGGGGGTACTACAATGAGCAGTTCTTC.

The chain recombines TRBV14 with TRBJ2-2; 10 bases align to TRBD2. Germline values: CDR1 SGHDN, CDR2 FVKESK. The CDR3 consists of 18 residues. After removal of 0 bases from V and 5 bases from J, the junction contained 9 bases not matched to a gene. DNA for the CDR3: TGTGCCAGCAGCCAAGATCGGATGCTAGCGGGAGTAACCGGGGAGCTGTTTTTT. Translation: CASSQDRMLAGVTGELFF. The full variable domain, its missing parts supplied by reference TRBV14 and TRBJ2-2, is EAGVTQFPSHSVIEKGQTVTLRCDPISGHDNLYWYRRVMGKEIKFLLHFVKESKQDESGMPNNRFLAERTGGTYSTLKVQPAELEDSGVYFCASSQDRMLAGVTGELFFGEGSRLTVL.

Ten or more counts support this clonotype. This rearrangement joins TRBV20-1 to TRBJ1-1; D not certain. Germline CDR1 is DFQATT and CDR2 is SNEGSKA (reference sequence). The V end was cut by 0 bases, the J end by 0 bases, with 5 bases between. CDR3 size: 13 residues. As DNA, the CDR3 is TGCAGTGCTAGAGATCTAATGAACACTGAAGCTTTCTTT. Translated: CSARDLMNTEAFF.

The CDR3 sequence is CASTEPGLAGGPPFF. CDR3 nucleotides: TGCGCCAGCACTGAGCCGGGACTAGCGGGAGGGCCCCCGTTCTTC. The J gene is TRBJ2-1, the V gene TRBV5-1, with 16 nucleotides matching TRBD2. Germline assignment: CDR1 SGHRS and CDR2 YFSETQ. This CDR3 region has 15 residues. The ends lost 6 bases at V and 15 bases at J; junction bases unmatched: 12.

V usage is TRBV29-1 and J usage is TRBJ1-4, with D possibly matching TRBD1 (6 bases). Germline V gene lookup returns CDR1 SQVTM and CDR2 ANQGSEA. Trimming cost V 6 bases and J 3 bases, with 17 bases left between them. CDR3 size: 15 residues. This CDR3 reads CSVQGGDRSNEKLFF. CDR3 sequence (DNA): TGCAGCGTCCAGGGTGGAGACAGGTCTAATGAAAAACTGTTTTTT.

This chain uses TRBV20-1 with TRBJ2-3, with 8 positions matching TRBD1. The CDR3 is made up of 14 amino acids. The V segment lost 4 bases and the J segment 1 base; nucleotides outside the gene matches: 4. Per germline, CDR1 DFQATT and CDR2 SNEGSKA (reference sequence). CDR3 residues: CSATGTGGTDTQYF. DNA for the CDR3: TGCAGTGCTACCGGGACAGGAGGCACAGATACGCAGTATTTT.

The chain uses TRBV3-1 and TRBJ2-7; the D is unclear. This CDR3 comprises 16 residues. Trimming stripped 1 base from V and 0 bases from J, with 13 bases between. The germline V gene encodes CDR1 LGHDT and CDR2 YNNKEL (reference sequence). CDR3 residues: CASSQVPRPNSYEQYF. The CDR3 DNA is TGTGCCAGCAGCCAAGTGCCCCGGCCCAACTCCTACGAGCAGTACTTC.

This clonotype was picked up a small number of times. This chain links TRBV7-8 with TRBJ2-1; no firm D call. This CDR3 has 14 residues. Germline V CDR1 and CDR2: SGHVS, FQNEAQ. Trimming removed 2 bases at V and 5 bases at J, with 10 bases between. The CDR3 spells CASSLTARNNEQFF. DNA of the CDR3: TGTGCCAGCAGCTTAACGGCCCGGAACAATGAGCAGTTCTTC.

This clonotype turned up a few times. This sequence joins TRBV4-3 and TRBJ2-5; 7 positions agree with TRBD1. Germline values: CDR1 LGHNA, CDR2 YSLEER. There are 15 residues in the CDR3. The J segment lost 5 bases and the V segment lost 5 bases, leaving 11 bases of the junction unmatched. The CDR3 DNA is TGCGCCAGCAGCACCTCCACAGGGGTTAGGGAGACCCAGTACTTC. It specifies CASSTSTGVRETQYF.